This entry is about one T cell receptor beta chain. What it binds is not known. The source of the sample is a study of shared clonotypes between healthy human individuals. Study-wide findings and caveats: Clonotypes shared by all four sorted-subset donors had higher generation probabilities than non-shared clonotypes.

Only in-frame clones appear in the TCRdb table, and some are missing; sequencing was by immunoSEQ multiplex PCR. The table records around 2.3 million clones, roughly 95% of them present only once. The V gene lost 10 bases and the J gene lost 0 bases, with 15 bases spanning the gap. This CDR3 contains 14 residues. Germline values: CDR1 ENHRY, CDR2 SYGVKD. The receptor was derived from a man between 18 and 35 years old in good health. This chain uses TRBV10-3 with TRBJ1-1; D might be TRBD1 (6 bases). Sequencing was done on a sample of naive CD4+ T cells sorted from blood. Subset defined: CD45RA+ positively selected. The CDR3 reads CATRTASMNTEAFF. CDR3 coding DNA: TGTGCCACTAGGACAGCTTCCATGAACACTGAAGCTTTCTTT.